Listed here are 3 T cell receptor beta chains from one sample, sequenced in a study of blood T cell repertoires in COVID-19. The method was immunoSEQ multiplex PCR; TCRdb's version includes in-frame clones alone and lacks a portion of them. The table includes hundreds of thousands of clones, 89% detected once. Sequences were obtained from peripheral blood. The receptors shown here come from a woman in her 30s with COVID-19, enrolled during active disease.

The J gene is TRBJ2-2, the V gene TRBV5-6; D remains unclear. The CDR3 runs to 14 residues. Germline V lookup: CDR1 SGHDT, CDR2 YYEEEE. Trimming took off 0 bases at V and 4 bases at J, with 7 bases between the two ends. The CDR3 loop reads CASSLETGTGELFF. The CDR3 DNA reads TGTGCCAGCAGCTTGGAAACGGGCACCGGGGAGCTGTTTTTT.

The chain combines TRBV11-2 with TRBJ2-5, with D unclear. The CDR3 consists of 12 residues. CDR1 is SGHAT, CDR2 FQNNGV, per germline. V was pared by 5 bases and J by 2 bases, with 6 bases between. Here the CDR3 DNA reads TGTGCCAGCAGCCCGACTCAAGAGACCCAGTACTTC. Translating gives CASSPTQETQYF.

In its sample, this clone was seen once. The sample carries other DNA sequences with the same CDR3. V and J are TRBV10-2 and TRBJ1-1; a possible D gene is TRBD1 (6 bases). Germline values: CDR1 WSHSY, CDR2 SAAADI. The CDR3 is 12 amino acids. Deletions cut 4 bases from V and 4 bases from J, with 7 bases between. The CDR3 nucleotides read TGCGCCAGCAGTGTAGGGGGCACTGAAGCTTTCTTT. This gives the protein CASSVGGTEAFF.